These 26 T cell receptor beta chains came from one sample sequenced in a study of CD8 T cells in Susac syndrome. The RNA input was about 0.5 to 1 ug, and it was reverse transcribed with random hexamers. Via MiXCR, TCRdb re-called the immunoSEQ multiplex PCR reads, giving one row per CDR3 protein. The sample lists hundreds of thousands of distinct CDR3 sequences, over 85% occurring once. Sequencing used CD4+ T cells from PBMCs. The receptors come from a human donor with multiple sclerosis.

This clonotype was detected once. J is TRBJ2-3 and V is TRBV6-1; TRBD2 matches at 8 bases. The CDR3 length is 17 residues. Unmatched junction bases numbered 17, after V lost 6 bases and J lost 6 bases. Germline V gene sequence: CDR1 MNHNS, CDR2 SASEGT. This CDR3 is CASSRVASGSPGDTQYF. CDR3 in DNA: TGTGCCAGCAGCCGAGTTGCGAGCGGGAGCCCCGGGGATACGCAGTATTTT.

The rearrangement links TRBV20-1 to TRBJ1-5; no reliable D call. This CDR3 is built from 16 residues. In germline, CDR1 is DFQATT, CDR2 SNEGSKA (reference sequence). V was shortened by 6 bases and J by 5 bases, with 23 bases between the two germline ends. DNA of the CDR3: TGCAGTGCCCCCGGGCCTCTCCTAAGCAAGGATCAGCCCCAGCATTTT. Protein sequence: CSAPGPLLSKDQPQHF.

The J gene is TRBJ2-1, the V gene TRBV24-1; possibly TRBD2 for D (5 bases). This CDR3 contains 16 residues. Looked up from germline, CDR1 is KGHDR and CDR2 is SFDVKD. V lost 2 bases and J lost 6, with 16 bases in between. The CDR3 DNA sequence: TGTGCCACCAGTGATTGGACTGGCCTCCGTCGCAATGAGCAGTTCTTC. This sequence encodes CATSDWTGLRRNEQFF.

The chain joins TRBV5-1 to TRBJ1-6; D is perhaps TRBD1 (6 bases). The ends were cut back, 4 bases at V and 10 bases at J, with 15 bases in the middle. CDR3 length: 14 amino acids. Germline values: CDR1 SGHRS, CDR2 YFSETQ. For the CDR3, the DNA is TGCGCCAGCAGCGCCAACAGGGCGGACTCACCCCTCCACTTT. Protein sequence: CASSANRADSPLHF.

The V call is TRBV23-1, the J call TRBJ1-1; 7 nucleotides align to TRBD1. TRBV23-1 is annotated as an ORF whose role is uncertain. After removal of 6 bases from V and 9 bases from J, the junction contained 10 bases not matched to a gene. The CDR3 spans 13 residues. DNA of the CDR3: TGCGCCAGCAGATTGACAGGGTACCCTAAAGCTTTCTTT. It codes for CASRLTGYPKAFF.

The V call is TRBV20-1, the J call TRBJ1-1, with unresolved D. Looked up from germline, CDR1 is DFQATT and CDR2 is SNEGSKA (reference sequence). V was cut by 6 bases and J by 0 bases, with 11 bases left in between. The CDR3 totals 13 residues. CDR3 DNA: TGCAGTGCGGGAACCGCTATGAACACTGAAGCTTTCTTT. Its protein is CSAGTAMNTEAFF.

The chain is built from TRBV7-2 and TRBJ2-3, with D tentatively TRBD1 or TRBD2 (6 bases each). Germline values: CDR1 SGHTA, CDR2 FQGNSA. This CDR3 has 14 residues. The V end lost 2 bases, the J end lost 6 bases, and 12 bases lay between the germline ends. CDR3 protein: CASSLLGGADTQYF. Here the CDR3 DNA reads TGTGCCAGCAGCTTACTGGGGGGCGCGGATACGCAGTATTTT.

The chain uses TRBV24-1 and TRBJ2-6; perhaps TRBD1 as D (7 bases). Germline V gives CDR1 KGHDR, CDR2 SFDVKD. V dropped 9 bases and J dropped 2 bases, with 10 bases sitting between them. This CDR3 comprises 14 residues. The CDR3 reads CATQGGPGANVLTF. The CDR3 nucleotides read TGTGCCACCCAGGGGGGACCTGGGGCCAACGTCCTGACTTTC.

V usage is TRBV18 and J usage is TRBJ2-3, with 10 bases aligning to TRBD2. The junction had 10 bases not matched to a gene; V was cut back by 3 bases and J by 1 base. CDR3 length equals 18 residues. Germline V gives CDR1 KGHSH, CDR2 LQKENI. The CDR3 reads CASSPLASGSSGTDTQYF. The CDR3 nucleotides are TGTGCCAGCTCACCCTTGGCTAGCGGGAGTTCTGGCACAGATACGCAGTATTTT.

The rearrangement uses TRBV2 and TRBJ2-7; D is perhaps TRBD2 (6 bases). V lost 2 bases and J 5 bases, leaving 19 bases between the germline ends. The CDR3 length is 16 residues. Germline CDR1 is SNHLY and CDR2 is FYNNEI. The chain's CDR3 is CASSETSPRTSHEQYF. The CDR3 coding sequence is TGTGCCAGCAGTGAAACTAGCCCAAGGACGTCTCACGAGCAGTACTTC. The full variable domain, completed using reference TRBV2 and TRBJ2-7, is EPEVTQTPSHQVTQMGQEVILRCVPISNHLYFYWYRQILGQKVEFLVSFYNNEISEKSEIFDDQFSVERPDGSNFTLKIRSTKLEDSAMYFCASSETSPRTSHEQYFGPGTRLTVT.

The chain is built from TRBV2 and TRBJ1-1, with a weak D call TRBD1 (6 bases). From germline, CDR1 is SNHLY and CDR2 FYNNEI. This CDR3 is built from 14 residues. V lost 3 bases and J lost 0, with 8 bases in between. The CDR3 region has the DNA TGTGCCAGCAGTGAGGGGGGCATGAACACTGAAGCTTTCTTT. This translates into CASSEGGMNTEAFF. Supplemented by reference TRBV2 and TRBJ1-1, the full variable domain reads EPEVTQTPSHQVTQMGQEVILRCVPISNHLYFYWYRQILGQKVEFLVSFYNNEISEKSEIFDDQFSVERPDGSNFTLKIRSTKLEDSAMYFCASSEGGMNTEAFFGQGTRLTVV.

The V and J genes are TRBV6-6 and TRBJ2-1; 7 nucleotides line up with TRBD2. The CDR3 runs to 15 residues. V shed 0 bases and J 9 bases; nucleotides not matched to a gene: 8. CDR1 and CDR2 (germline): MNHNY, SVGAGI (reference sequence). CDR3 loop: CASSYSSAGAGEQFF. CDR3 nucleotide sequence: TGTGCCAGCAGTTACTCTTCGGCGGGAGCAGGTGAGCAGTTCTTC.

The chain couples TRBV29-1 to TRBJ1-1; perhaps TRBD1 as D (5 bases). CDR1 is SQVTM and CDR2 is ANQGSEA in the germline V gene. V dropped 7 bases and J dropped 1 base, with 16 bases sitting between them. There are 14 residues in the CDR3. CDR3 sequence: CSGKAGQGNTEAFF. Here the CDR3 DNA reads TGCAGCGGAAAAGCCGGGCAGGGGAACACTGAAGCTTTCTTT.

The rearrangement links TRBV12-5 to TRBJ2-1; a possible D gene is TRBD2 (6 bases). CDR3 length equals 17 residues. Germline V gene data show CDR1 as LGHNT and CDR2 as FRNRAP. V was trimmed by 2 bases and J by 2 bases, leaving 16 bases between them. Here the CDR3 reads CASGLILGRGPYNEQFF. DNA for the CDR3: TGTGCTAGTGGTTTGATTCTTGGGCGGGGACCCTACAATGAGCAGTTCTTC.

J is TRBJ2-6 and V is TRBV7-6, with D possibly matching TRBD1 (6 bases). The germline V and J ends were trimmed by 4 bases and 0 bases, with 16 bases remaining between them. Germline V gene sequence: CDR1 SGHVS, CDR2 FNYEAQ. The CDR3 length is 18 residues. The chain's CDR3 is CASSSGDGVTSGANVLTF. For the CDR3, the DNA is TGTGCCAGCAGCTCAGGGGACGGCGTAACCTCTGGGGCCAACGTCCTGACTTTC.

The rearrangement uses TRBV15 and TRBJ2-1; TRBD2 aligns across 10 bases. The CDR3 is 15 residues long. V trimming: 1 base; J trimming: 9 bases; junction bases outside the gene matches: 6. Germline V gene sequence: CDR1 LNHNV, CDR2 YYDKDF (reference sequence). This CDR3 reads CATSRASSGSGEQFF. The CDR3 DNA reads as TGTGCCACCAGCAGAGCGTCTAGCGGGAGTGGTGAGCAGTTCTTC.

CDR3 nucleotide sequence: TGTGCCAGCAGCCAAGATTGGAGATCCGGGACTAGAGTTCCTGAGCAGTTCTTC. Amino acids: CASSQDWRSGTRVPEQFF. The chain uses TRBV4-2 and TRBJ2-1; 8 positions match TRBD2. Germline V lookup: CDR1 LGHNA, CDR2 YNFKEQ. The CDR3 sequence is 18 residues long. With 0 bases clipped from V and 9 bases from J, the junction kept 16 bases outside the gene matches.

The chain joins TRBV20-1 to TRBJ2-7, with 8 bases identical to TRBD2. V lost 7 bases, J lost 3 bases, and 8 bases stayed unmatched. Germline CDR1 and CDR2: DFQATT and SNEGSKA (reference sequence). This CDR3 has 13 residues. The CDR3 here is CSGVRTSSYEQYF. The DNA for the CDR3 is TGCAGTGGGGTACGGACTAGCAGCTACGAGCAGTACTTC.

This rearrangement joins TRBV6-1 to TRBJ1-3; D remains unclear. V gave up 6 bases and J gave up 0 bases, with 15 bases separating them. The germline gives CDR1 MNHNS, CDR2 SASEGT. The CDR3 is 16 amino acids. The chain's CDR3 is CASRGSSRNSGNTIYF. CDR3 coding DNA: TGTGCCAGCAGGGGGTCCTCGCGTAACTCTGGAAACACCATATATTTT.

CDR3 DNA sequence: TGTGCCAGCAGTGGGGACACCGGGGAGCTGTTTTTT. Amino acid sequence: CASSGDTGELFF. This sequence joins TRBV2 and TRBJ2-2; unclear D gene. Trimming took off 4 bases at V and 3 bases at J, with 3 bases between the two ends. Germline V gives CDR1 SNHLY, CDR2 FYNNEI. CDR3 length: 12 residues.

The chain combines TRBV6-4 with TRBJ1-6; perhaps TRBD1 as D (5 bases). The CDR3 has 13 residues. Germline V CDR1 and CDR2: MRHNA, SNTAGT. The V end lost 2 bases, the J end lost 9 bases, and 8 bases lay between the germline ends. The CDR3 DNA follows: TGTGCCAGCAGTGACGTGAGGGGTTCACCCCTCCACTTT. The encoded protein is CASSDVRGSPLHF.

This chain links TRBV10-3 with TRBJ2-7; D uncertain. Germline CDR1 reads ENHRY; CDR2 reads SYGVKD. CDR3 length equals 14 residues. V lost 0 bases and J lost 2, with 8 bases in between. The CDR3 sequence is CAISESGTAYEQYV. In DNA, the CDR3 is TGTGCCATCAGTGAGTCGGGCACGGCCTACGAGCAGTACGTC.

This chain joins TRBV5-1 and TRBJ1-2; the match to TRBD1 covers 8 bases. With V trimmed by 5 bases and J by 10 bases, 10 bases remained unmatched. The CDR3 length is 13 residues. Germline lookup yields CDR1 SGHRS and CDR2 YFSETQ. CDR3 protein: CASRWDRIMVYTF. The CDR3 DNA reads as TGCGCCAGCAGATGGGACAGGATAATGGTCTACACCTTC.

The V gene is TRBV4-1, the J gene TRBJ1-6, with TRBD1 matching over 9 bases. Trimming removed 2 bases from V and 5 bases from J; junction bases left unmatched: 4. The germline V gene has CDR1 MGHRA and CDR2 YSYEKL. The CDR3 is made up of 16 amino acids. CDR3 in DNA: TGCGCCAGCAGCCAAAGGACAGGGGAGGATAATTCACCCCTCCACTTT. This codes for CASSQRTGEDNSPLHF.

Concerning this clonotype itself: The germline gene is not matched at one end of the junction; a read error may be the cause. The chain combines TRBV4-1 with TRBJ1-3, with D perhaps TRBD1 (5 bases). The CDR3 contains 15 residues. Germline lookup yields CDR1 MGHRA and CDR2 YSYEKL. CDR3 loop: CASSQTGVSENTIYF. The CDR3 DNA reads TGCGCCAGCAGCCAAACAGGAGTCTCTGAAAACACCATATATTTT.

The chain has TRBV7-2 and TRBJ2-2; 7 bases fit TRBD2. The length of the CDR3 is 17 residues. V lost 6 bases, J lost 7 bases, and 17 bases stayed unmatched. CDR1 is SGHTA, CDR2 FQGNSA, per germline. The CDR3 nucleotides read TGTGCCAGCAGTCCGATAGCGGGTCCTGGTACGGGCGGGGAGCTGTTTTTT. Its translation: CASSPIAGPGTGGELFF.